The 30 T cell receptor beta chains below come from one sample, sequenced in a study of T cell clonality in common variable immunodeficiency. The protocol was immunoSEQ multiplex PCR, while the TCRdb copy is restricted to in-frame clones and leaves out a portion. This sample comprises around 55,000 clones, none seen once only. The sample was peripheral blood mononuclear cells. These receptors were collected from a person aged 18-70 years in good health.

In this sample, this clone turned up a few times. Coverage ceases 3 residues before the CDR3 finishes, and the germline J gene fills in the end. The chain uses TRBV7-9 and TRBJ1-2, with 9 bases that match TRBD1. This CDR3 is built from 14 residues. Germline CDR1 SEHNR, CDR2 FQNEAQ (reference sequence). CDR3 bases read: TGTGCCAGCAGCCATTCCGGGACAGGGAGTGAC. Amino acid sequence: CASSHSGTGSD. The whole CDR3 is CASSHSGTGSDYTF.

Ten or more counts support this clone. The CDR3 goes on 3 residues after the read ends, and that part is filled in from the germline J gene. The chain recombines TRBV19 with TRBJ1-1, with 8 bases that match TRBD1. Germline trimming cut 4 bases from V and 6 bases from J; bases unmatched to any gene: 4. The CDR3 is 13 amino acids. CDR1 is LNHDA, CDR2 SQIVND, per germline (reference sequence). CDR3 protein: CASSNSGGAEAFF. The part of the CDR3 DNA that was read is TGTGCCAGTAGTAACTCAGGGGGCGCTGAA.

Many counts were recorded for this clone. The sequenced fragment ends 3 residues before the CDR3 boundary, so the rest is inferred from the germline J gene. The J gene is TRBJ1-1, the V gene TRBV20-1; perhaps TRBD1 as D (5 bases). CDR1 is DFQATT, CDR2 SNEGSKA, per germline (reference sequence). V was shortened by 6 bases and J by 7 bases, with 18 bases between the two germline ends. The CDR3 consists of 13 residues. CDR3 bases read: TGCAGTGCCGACGCAGGGTTTTCAAATGAA. Protein product: CSADAGFSNE. In full, the CDR3 reads CSADAGFSNEAFF.

This clone was detected many times. The read terminates 3 residues before the CDR3 end, so the remaining end is supplied by the germline J gene. The V call is TRBV12-5, the J call TRBJ2-2; D remains unclear. The CDR3 covers 12 residues. Deletions cut 2 bases from V and 5 bases from J, with 3 bases between. CDR1 is LGHNT and CDR2 is FRNRAP in the germline V gene. The sequenced CDR3 bases are TGTGCTAGTGGTTTGCAGACCGGGGAG. Protein: CASGLQTGE. The complete CDR3 reads CASGLQTGELFF.

This clone was seen repeatedly, ten times or more. The read falls 3 residues short of the CDR3 end, and the missing part is taken from the germline J gene. The chain recombines TRBV18 with TRBJ1-1, with D perhaps matching TRBD1 (6 bases). Germline values: CDR1 KGHSH, CDR2 LQKENI. The germline V and J ends were trimmed by 2 bases and 0 bases, with 10 bases remaining between them. This CDR3 region has 15 residues. The CDR3 is CASSPLEGVNTEAFF. Partial CDR3 DNA: TGTGCCAGCTCACCATTAGAGGGGGTGAACACTGAA.

This clone was counted between two and nine times. The CDR3 spells CASSLSSSTNEQFF. The CDR3 DNA, read in part, is TGTGCCAGCAGCTTAAGTTCTAGCACAAATGAG. The chain has TRBV7-9 and TRBJ2-1, with TRBD2 as a possible D gene (5 bases). The DNA ends 3 residues before the CDR3 does, and the rest of the CDR3 is filled in from the germline J gene. Germline CDR1 and CDR2: SEHNR and FQNEAQ (reference sequence). The CDR3 covers 14 residues. Deletions cut 2 bases from V and 7 bases from J, with 12 bases between.

Worth noting for this clone: From the germline J gene comes the end of the CDR3, since the read stops 3 residues before it. This rearrangement joins TRBV30 to TRBJ2-4; TRBD1 matches 9 bases. In germline, CDR1 is GTSNPN, CDR2 SVGIG (reference sequence). CDR3 length: 13 residues. The CDR3 loop is CAWSRGQGNGQYF. The sequenced CDR3 bases are TGTGCCTGGAGTCGTGGACAGGGGAATGGT.

This clone was recorded many times. The CDR3 extends 3 residues past the end of the read, so its final part is completed from the germline J gene. The V call is TRBV7-2, the J call TRBJ1-2; 7 nucleotides align to TRBD1. The CDR3 contains 13 residues. Germline CDR1 is SGHTA and CDR2 is FQGNSA. With 6 bases clipped from V and 5 bases from J, the junction kept 6 bases outside the gene matches. The CDR3 is CASRPGQPYGYTF. The part of the CDR3 DNA that was read is TGTGCCAGCAGACCGGGACAGCCTTATGGC.

This clone was recorded at least ten times. The read is 3 residues too short to cover the CDR3 end, so that end is filled in from the germline J gene. This chain joins TRBV29-1 and TRBJ1-2; 9 positions match TRBD1. CDR1 is SQVTM and CDR2 is ANQGSEA in the germline V gene. The CDR3 spans 13 residues. CDR3 sequence reads: CSVGALGQGPYTF. CDR3 bases read: TGCAGCGTTGGGGCACTGGGACAGGGACCC.

This clone was counted a few times. Read sequence stops 3 residues before the CDR3 end, and the germline J gene provides the missing end. This chain links TRBV2 with TRBJ2-2, with D perhaps matching TRBD2 (6 bases). The V gene's germline CDR1 is SNHLY and CDR2 FYNNEI. The CDR3 is 13 amino acids. The CDR3 reads CASRGTGANVLFF. Incomplete CDR3 DNA: TGTGCCAGTAGAGGGACTGGGGCCAACGTG. Full variable domain (outside the CDR3, taken from reference TRBV2 and TRBJ2-2): EPEVTQTPSHQVTQMGQEVILRCVPISNHLYFYWYRQILGQKVEFLVSFYNNEISEKSEIFDDQFSVERPDGSNFTLKIRSTKLEDSAMYFCASRGTGANVLFFGEGSRLTVL.

This clone was picked up many times. The part of the CDR3 DNA that was read is TGCGCCAGCAGCTCTCTCGGACTAGCGGGAGATACG. It yields the protein CASSSLGLAGDT. The CDR3 in its entirety is CASSSLGLAGDTQYF. The chain combines TRBV5-1 with TRBJ2-3; 11 bases map to TRBD2. From the germline J gene comes the end of the CDR3, since the read stops 3 residues before it. Trimming at V came to 3 bases and at J to 5 bases, leaving 5 bases not matched to a gene. Germline loops: CDR1 SGHRS, CDR2 YFSETQ. The CDR3 runs to 15 residues.

The table lists this clone with many counts. The read finishes 3 residues shy of the CDR3 end, and the germline J gene is used to complete it. J is TRBJ2-5 and V is TRBV2; D is undetermined. The length of the CDR3 is 14 residues. V lost 1 base, J lost 1 base, and 7 bases lay in between. Looked up from germline, CDR1 is SNHLY and CDR2 is FYNNEI. The CDR3 loop reads CASSEDSTQETQYF. The DNA read from the CDR3 is TGTGCCAGCAGTGAAGACAGTACCCAAGAGACC.

This clone has a count of ten or more. The sequenced CDR3 bases are TGCAGCGTTGAAAGGGTTTCCGGGGCCAACGTC. It is translated as CSVERVSGANV. The whole CDR3 protein reads CSVERVSGANVLTF. The chain joins TRBV29-1 to TRBJ2-6; D remains unclear. The read ends 3 residues early relative to the CDR3; the germline J gene fills the gap. The length of the CDR3 is 14 residues. V was pared by 2 bases and J by 4 bases, with 9 bases between. Per the germline V gene, CDR1 is SQVTM and CDR2 is ANQGSEA. The full variable domain, in which reference TRBV29-1 and TRBJ2-6 provide the parts outside the CDR3, is SAVISQKPSRDICQRGTSLTIQCQVDSQVTMMFWYRQQPGQSLTLIATANQGSEATYESGFVIDKFPISRPNLTFSTLTVSNMSPEDSSIYLCSVERVSGANVLTFGAGSRLTVL.

The table lists this clone with many counts. The read stops 3 residues short of the end of the CDR3; the missing end is completed from the germline J gene. The rearrangement joins TRBV20-1 to TRBJ1-2; D not resolved. Trimming removed 0 bases from V and 5 bases from J, with 13 bases in between. The CDR3 has 14 residues. Germline assignment: CDR1 DFQATT and CDR2 SNEGSKA (reference sequence). The CDR3 bases that were read are TGCAGTGCTAGAGAGGGCACCAACCATTATGGC. Translation gives CSAREGTNHYG. The CDR3 in full is CSAREGTNHYGYTF.

This clone has a count of ten or more. Coverage ceases 3 residues before the CDR3 finishes, and the germline J gene fills in the end. The chain couples TRBV2 to TRBJ2-2; 7 bases match TRBD1. From germline, CDR1 is SNHLY and CDR2 FYNNEI. The CDR3 length is 14 residues. The CDR3 DNA, read in part, is TGTGCCAGCACCCTGGGACAGAATAATGAAAAG. This gives the protein CASTLGQNNEK. The full-length CDR3 reads as CASTLGQNNEKLFF.

This clone has ten or more counts. The read comes to an end 3 residues before the CDR3 does, leaving the germline J gene to fill in the end. V gene TRBV19 combines with J gene TRBJ1-5; a weak D match, TRBD1 (6 bases). Germline assignment: CDR1 LNHDA and CDR2 SQIVND (reference sequence). CDR3 size: 16 residues. The ends were cut back, 5 bases at V and 7 bases at J, with 21 bases in the middle. CDR3 loop: CASSGYREVVSQPQHF. The CDR3 bases that were read are TGTGCCAGTAGTGGATACAGGGAGGTGGTGAGCCAGCCC.

This clone occurred a few times. The CDR3 end lies 3 residues beyond the end of the read and is filled in from the germline J gene. The V call is TRBV30, the J call TRBJ2-4, with TRBD1 matching 8 bases. The germline V gene encodes CDR1 GTSNPN and CDR2 SVGIG (reference sequence). The CDR3 totals 13 residues. The CDR3 region is CAWSSGTGYGQYF. Incomplete CDR3 DNA: TGTGCCTGGAGTTCCGGGACAGGCTATGGT.

This clone was detected ten times or more. The CDR3 loop reads CASSVGTEVSEQYF. Incomplete CDR3 DNA: TGTGCCAGCAGTGTCGGGACAGAAGTCTCCGAG. The V gene is TRBV6-1, the J gene TRBJ2-7; TRBD1 agrees at 7 bases. With the read ending 3 residues before the CDR3 end, the germline J gene is used to fill in that end. CDR3 length: 14 amino acids. The V and J ends lost 4 bases and 6 bases, in that order; junction bases with no gene match: 9. CDR1 is MNHNS, CDR2 SASEGT, per germline.

On this clone: The read ends 3 residues before the CDR3 terminus; that terminus is restored from the germline J gene. The V and J genes are TRBV7-2 and TRBJ1-1; 8 bases align to TRBD1. Trimming at V came to 3 bases and at J to 4 bases, leaving 7 bases not matched to a gene. The CDR3 runs 15 residues. Germline loops: CDR1 SGHTA, CDR2 FQGNSA. Here the CDR3 reads CASSFLRQGATEAFF. Partial CDR3 DNA: TGTGCCAGCAGCTTTCTTCGGCAGGGGGCCACTGAA.

About this clone: The missing CDR3 end, 3 residues past where the read stops, is filled in from the germline J gene. The genes are TRBV7-9 and TRBJ1-2; 8 nucleotides match TRBD1. Germline lookup yields CDR1 SEHNR and CDR2 FQNEAQ (reference sequence). The CDR3 has 15 residues. CDR3 residues: CASSLQGARSDTYTF. The sequenced CDR3 bases are TGTGCCAGCAGCCTTCAGGGGGCCAGATCGGATACC.

This clone was recorded at least ten times. From the germline J gene comes the end of the CDR3, since the read stops 3 residues before it. The gene calls are TRBV20-1 and TRBJ2-5; 8 bases line up with TRBD1. CDR1 DFQATT and CDR2 SNEGSKA come from the germline V gene (reference sequence). Trimming cost V 1 base and J 4 bases; bases outside gene matches: 8. The CDR3 is 15 residues long. CDR3 bases read: TGCAGTGCTAGAGCACCAAGACAGGGGAGAGAGACC. Translating it yields CSARAPRQGRET. The entire CDR3 sequence reads CSARAPRQGRETQYF.

This clone has ten or more counts. CDR3: CASRPQGARYGYTF. The sequenced CDR3 bases are TGTGCCAGCAGACCACAGGGGGCTCGCTATGGC. The chain uses TRBV11-2 and TRBJ1-2; TRBD1 matches at 9 bases. Read sequence stops 3 residues before the CDR3 end, and the germline J gene provides the missing end. Germline values: CDR1 SGHAT, CDR2 FQNNGV. With 6 bases clipped from V and 4 bases from J, the junction kept 6 bases outside the gene matches. This CDR3 comprises 14 residues.

In this sample, this clone turned up many times. The read finishes 3 residues shy of the CDR3 end, and the germline J gene is used to complete it. The chain uses TRBV30 and TRBJ1-1, with 8 positions matching TRBD1. Germline assignment: CDR1 GTSNPN and CDR2 SVGIG (reference sequence). After removal of 0 bases from V and 3 bases from J, the junction contained 9 bases not matched to a gene. CDR3 size: 16 residues. Incomplete CDR3 DNA: TGTGCCTGGAGTGTTCGAGACAGGGGAGGTCACACTGAA. It specifies CAWSVRDRGGHTE. The full CDR3 reads CAWSVRDRGGHTEAFF.

Many counts were recorded for this clone. The read ends 3 residues early relative to the CDR3; the germline J gene fills the gap. The gene calls are TRBV7-9 and TRBJ1-2; D gene unclear. Trimming removed 3 bases at V and 6 bases at J, with 8 bases between. CDR3 length: 12 amino acids. Germline values: CDR1 SEHNR, CDR2 FQNEAQ (reference sequence). The CDR3 sequence is CASSFAENGYTF. Partial CDR3 DNA: TGTGCCAGCAGCTTTGCGGAGAATGGC.

At least ten counts were recorded for this clone. Read coverage stops 3 residues before the CDR3 terminus; the germline J gene supplies the remainder. V usage is TRBV11-2 and J usage is TRBJ1-2, with D uncertain. CDR3 length equals 15 residues. With 0 bases removed from V and 4 bases from J, the gap between germline ends came to 12 bases. In germline, CDR1 is SGHAT, CDR2 FQNNGV. The CDR3 DNA, read in part, is TGTGCCAGCAGCTTAGAACACGGCAGGCTCTATGGC. Its translation is CASSLEHGRLYG. The CDR3 as a whole reads CASSLEHGRLYGYTF.

This clone showed up many times. The observed sequence ends 3 residues before the CDR3 terminus, with the missing tail filled in from the germline J gene. The chain recombines TRBV15 with TRBJ2-1; 8 nucleotides match TRBD1. CDR1 and CDR2 from the germline V gene are LNHNV and YYDKDF (reference sequence). The CDR3 runs to 22 residues. J lost 0 bases, V lost 0 bases, and 19 bases had no gene match. The sequenced part of the CDR3 DNA is TGTGCCACCAGCAGAGATCAGGGGGCTCAGGTGGGTAGGAAGAGCTCCTACAATGAG. Translating gives CATSRDQGAQVGRKSSYNE. The full CDR3 protein is CATSRDQGAQVGRKSSYNEQFF.

This clone was seen repeatedly, ten times or more. The chain's CDR3 is CASSLVPPSSTDTQYF. The CDR3 bases that were read are TGCGCCAGCAGCTTGGTCCCCCCGTCTAGCACAGATACG. This chain uses TRBV5-1 with TRBJ2-3; no reliable D call. The CDR3 extends 3 residues past the end of the read, so its final part is completed from the germline J gene. Germline CDR1 and CDR2: SGHRS and YFSETQ. V was shortened by 0 bases and J by 0 bases, with 11 bases between the two germline ends. The CDR3 runs to 16 residues.

This clone was seen repeatedly, ten times or more. Read data end 3 residues before the CDR3 end; the end is taken from the germline J gene. The V and J genes are TRBV20-1 and TRBJ2-7; TRBD1 aligns across 8 bases. This CDR3 has 13 amino acids. Trimming removed 1 base from V and 3 bases from J; junction bases left unmatched: 2. Per germline, CDR1 DFQATT and CDR2 SNEGSKA (reference sequence). The CDR3 sequence: CSARADRDYEQYF. The DNA read from the CDR3 is TGCAGTGCTAGAGCGGACAGGGACTACGAG.

With regard to this clone: With the read ending 3 residues before the CDR3 end, the germline J gene is used to fill in that end. The chain uses TRBV19 and TRBJ1-2; D remains ambiguous. CDR1 and CDR2 from the germline V gene are LNHDA and SQIVND (reference sequence). CDR3 length: 13 residues. The CDR3: CASSIALVQGYTF. CDR3 bases read: TGTGCCAGTAGTATAGCACTGGTCCAAGGC.

This clone was seen at least ten times. The CDR3 DNA, read in part, is TGCGCCAGCAGCTTGGCCGGGACTAGCGGGGCCAATGAG. This sequence encodes CASSLAGTSGANE. In full, the CDR3 is CASSLAGTSGANEQFF. The chain carries TRBV5-1 and TRBJ2-1; 13 nucleotides match TRBD2. The read falls 3 residues short of the CDR3 end, and the missing part is taken from the germline J gene. V was pared by 0 bases and J by 6 bases, with 3 bases of the junction left unmatched. This CDR3 has 16 residues. Germline V lookup: CDR1 SGHRS, CDR2 YFSETQ.